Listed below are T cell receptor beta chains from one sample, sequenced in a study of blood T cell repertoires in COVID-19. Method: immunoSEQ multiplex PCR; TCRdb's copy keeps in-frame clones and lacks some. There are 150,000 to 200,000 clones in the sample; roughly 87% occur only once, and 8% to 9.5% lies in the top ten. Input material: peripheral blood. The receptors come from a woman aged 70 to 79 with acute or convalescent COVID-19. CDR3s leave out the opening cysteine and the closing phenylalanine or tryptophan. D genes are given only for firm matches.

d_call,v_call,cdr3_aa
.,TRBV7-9,ASSAQGGYT
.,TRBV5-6,ASSLFQSGLSYNSPLH
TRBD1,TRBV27,ASKPRTGAMPITQY
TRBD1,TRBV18,ASSPEQGREKLF
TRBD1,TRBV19,ASSTRDREEKLF
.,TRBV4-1,ASSQDENRHTEAF
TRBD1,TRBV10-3,AISSEGAVEKLF
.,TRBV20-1,SASEGSPYGYT
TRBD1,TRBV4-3,ASSQTGQGVSPLH
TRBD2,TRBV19,ASGGLAGGGTQY
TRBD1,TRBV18,ASSPGQNEAF
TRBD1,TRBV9,ASSGWAGGTNYGYT
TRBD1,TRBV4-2,ASSQSDRVGNTEAF
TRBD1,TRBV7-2,ASATGTGYTDTQY
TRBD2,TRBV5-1,ASSGTSGGTSHHNTQY
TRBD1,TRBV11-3,ASRRTGGPTEAF
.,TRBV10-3,AISESAQGVYNEQF
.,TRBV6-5,ASSQNGGYT
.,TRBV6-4,ASSETALSYEQY
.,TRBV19,ASSQGMNYGYT
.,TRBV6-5,ASGRRERF
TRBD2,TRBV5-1,ASSALGGGRVYNEQF
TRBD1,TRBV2,ASKRDRRMNTEAF
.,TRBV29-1,SVEGQTYEQY
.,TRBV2,ASSERGGNYGYT
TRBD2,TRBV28,ASSPSSGHSSYEQY
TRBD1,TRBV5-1,ASSLDGTGRGNQY
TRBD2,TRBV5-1,ASSPGLAGGPNQETQY
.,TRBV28,ASSLWAAGANVLT
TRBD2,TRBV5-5,ASSLQAGGHGKQF
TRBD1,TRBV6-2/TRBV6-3,ASSKDRDRVSRQPQH
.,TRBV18,ASSGDWNSYEQY
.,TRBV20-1,SHWGRTEAF
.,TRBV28,ASSLQGSEQY
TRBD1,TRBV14,ASSQGLSGTDSGNTIY
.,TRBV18,ASSPRREFTEAF
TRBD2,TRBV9,ASSEPGLAGGGELF
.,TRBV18,ASRLPQGKNTEAF
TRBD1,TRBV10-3,AISESRTGHEKLF
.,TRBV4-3,ASSQEGGGVYNEQF
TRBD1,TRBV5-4,ASSNGQGRADTQY
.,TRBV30,ASMGGGTDTQY
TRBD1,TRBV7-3,ASSSSGQANTEAF
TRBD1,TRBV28,ASSPGTGGYGYT
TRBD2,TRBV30,AWISHGLDGPYEQY
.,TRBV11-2,ASSPGADTQY
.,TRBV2,ASRPDLSTDTQY
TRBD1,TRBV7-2,ASSKDRVNTEAF
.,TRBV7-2,ASSLDLSGVNNEQF
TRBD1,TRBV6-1,ASSSNRGPGSPLH
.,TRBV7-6,ASSQGAGGKGEQY
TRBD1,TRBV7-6,ASSSRQGGLFAGELF
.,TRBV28,ASSSLGGQLDEQY